The count of the clone carrying this T cell receptor (beta chain) is one. This sample was included in a study of blood T cell repertoires in COVID-19. For the study at large: Italy, Spain and the United States were the sources of the convalescent and acute COVID-19 samples. T cells, B-cell-depleted T cells, or PBMCs supplied cDNA or gDNA.

Authors' data handling: Using reference gene primer amplification, nucleated cell counts were estimated. TCRdb's table, derived via immunoSEQ multiplex PCR, lists solely in-frame clones and lacks some. For V, J and clone size, that table is used; D and trimming come from the DNA. The sample includes approximately 53,000 clones, 75% to 85% of them seen just once. Trimming removed 3 bases from V and 2 bases from J, with 11 bases in between. The CDR3 loop spans 14 amino acids. The germline V gene encodes CDR1 SGDLS and CDR2 YYNGEE. The sequenced material came from peripheral blood. The chain employs TRBV9 and TRBJ1-1; D remains ambiguous. This receptor was obtained from a man aged 35-49 years with acute or convalescent COVID-19. In DNA form, the CDR3 reads TGTGCCAGCAGCGGTACCGGGAGAAACACTGAAGCTTTCTTT. Protein: CASSGTGRNTEAFF.